What follows are 28 T cell receptor beta chains derived from one specimen sequenced in a study of blood T cell repertoires in COVID-19. Clones were read by immunoSEQ multiplex PCR, and TCRdb kept only the in-frame ones, dropping some. The data contain about 68,000 clones, roughly nine tenths of them singletons. Sequencing used peripheral blood. The receptors were sampled from a man aged 50-60 years with acute or convalescent COVID-19.

This chain connects TRBV2 to TRBJ2-1; 12 bases are shared with TRBD2. Trimming cost V 4 bases and J 11 bases; bases outside gene matches: 9. This CDR3 spans 15 amino acids. The germline V gene encodes CDR1 SNHLY and CDR2 FYNNEI. The CDR3 sequence is CASSVALAGGWKQFF. The CDR3 bases are TGTGCCAGCAGTGTCGCACTAGCGGGAGGTTGGAAGCAGTTCTTC. Full variable domain (outside the CDR3, taken from reference TRBV2 and TRBJ2-1): EPEVTQTPSHQVTQMGQEVILRCVPISNHLYFYWYRQILGQKVEFLVSFYNNEISEKSEIFDDQFSVERPDGSNFTLKIRSTKLEDSAMYFCASSVALAGGWKQFFGPGTRLTVL.

The chain joins TRBV9 to TRBJ2-3, with 11 bases fitting TRBD2. Germline CDR1 SGDLS, CDR2 YYNGEE. The CDR3 totals 15 residues. V shed 4 bases, J shed 3 bases, and the junction held 4 bases outside the gene matches. The CDR3 nucleotides are TGTGCCAGCAGCTCGATAGCGGGAGGGACAGATACGCAGTATTTT. This sequence encodes CASSSIAGGTDTQYF.

The chain couples TRBV3-1 (or the pseudogene TRBV3-2) to TRBJ1-1; D is undetermined. Germline CDR1 reads LGHDT; CDR2 reads YNNKEL (reference sequence). The CDR3 loop spans 13 amino acids. V lost 0 bases and J 11 bases, leaving 13 bases between the germline ends. The CDR3 DNA is TGTGCCAGCAGCCAAGAGTCCAGCCTGGGCGCTTTCTTT. The encoded protein is CASSQESSLGAFF.

The CDR3 loop reads CASGLAGVTYNEQFF. CDR3 DNA: TGTGCTAGTGGCTTAGCGGGAGTTACCTACAATGAGCAGTTCTTC. The chain joins TRBV12-5 to TRBJ2-1; 9 nucleotides line up with TRBD2. The V segment lost 6 bases and the J segment 2 bases; nucleotides outside the gene matches: 5. The CDR3 is 15 amino acids. Germline V CDR1 and CDR2: LGHNT, FRNRAP.

The chain uses TRBV5-8 and TRBJ1-2; 9 bases fit TRBD1. There are 14 residues in the CDR3. Germline values: CDR1 SGHTS, CDR2 YDEGEE. J lost 8 bases, V lost 4 bases, and 9 bases had no gene match. CDR3 nucleotide sequence: TGTGCCAGCAGCGGTACAGGGGGCTCTCGGGGCTACACCTTC. Its protein product is CASSGTGGSRGYTF.

V is TRBV19 and J is TRBJ1-1; maybe TRBD1 (5 bases). The CDR3 length is 14 residues. Germline values: CDR1 LNHDA, CDR2 SQIVND (reference sequence). Deletions cut 7 bases from V and 5 bases from J, with 17 bases between. The CDR3 loop reads CASTWDSGGTEAFF. The DNA of the CDR3 is TGTGCCAGTACGTGGGACTCCGGTGGGACTGAAGCTTTCTTT. Full variable domain (outside the CDR3, taken from reference TRBV19 and TRBJ1-1): DGGITQSPKYLFRKEGQNVTLSCEQNLNHDAMYWYRQDPGQGLRLIYYSQIVNDFQKGDIAEGYSVSREKKESFPLTVTSAQKNPTAFYLCASTWDSGGTEAFFGQGTRLTVV.

The chain employs TRBV18 and TRBJ1-2, with 8 nucleotides matching TRBD1. The CDR3 has 13 residues. CDR1 is KGHSH, CDR2 LQKENI, per germline. J was trimmed by 7 bases and V by 3 bases; bases with no gene match: 4. CDR3 nucleotide sequence: TGTGCCAGCTCACCGGGACAGGCATCTGGCTACACCTTC. Translated, it gives CASSPGQASGYTF.

The chain has TRBV6-5 and TRBJ2-5, with a possible D match to TRBD1 (5 bases). This CDR3 is 12 amino acids long. The ends were cut back, 2 bases at V and 4 bases at J, with 5 bases in the middle. Germline CDR1 MNHEY, CDR2 SVGAGI. The CDR3 region is CASSYRGETQYF. Written as DNA, the CDR3 is TGTGCCAGCAGTTACAGGGGAGAGACCCAGTACTTC.

J is TRBJ2-1 and V is TRBV7-9, with 9 bases matching TRBD2. The CDR3 consists of 16 residues. Unmatched junction bases numbered 7, after V lost 5 bases and J lost 2 bases. Looked up from germline, CDR1 is SEHNR and CDR2 is FQNEAQ (reference sequence). The CDR3 region has the DNA TGTGCCAGCAGCAGGAGACTAGCGGCTACCTACAATGAGCAGTTCTTC. It codes for CASSRRLAATYNEQFF.

This chain joins TRBV7-3 and TRBJ2-1; no firm D call. Germline lookup yields CDR1 SGHTA and CDR2 FQGTGA. Trimming removed 3 bases at V and 0 bases at J, with 9 bases between. The CDR3 is made up of 15 amino acids. The CDR3 sequence is CASSLSASSYNEQFF. CDR3 sequence (DNA): TGTGCCAGCAGCTTGAGCGCGAGCTCCTACAATGAGCAGTTCTTC.

The chain couples TRBV2 to TRBJ1-3, with D possibly TRBD1 on 5 matching bases. V lost 7 bases, J lost 1 base, and 5 bases lay in between. CDR1 and CDR2 from the germline V gene are SNHLY and FYNNEI. The CDR3 covers 12 residues. DNA of the CDR3: TGTGCCAGCACAGGGTCTGGAAACACCATATATTTT. Its translation: CASTGSGNTIYF.

The rearrangement uses TRBV5-4 and TRBJ1-1; tentative D call: TRBD1 (5 bases). Germline V CDR1 and CDR2: SGHNT, YYREEE (reference sequence). V was cut by 0 bases and J by 1 base, with 13 bases left in between. There are 16 residues in the CDR3. The CDR3 DNA reads TGTGCCAGCAGCTTGGCTAAACAGGCTGGGAACACTGAAGCTTTCTTT. Amino acids: CASSLAKQAGNTEAFF.

The chain links TRBV10-3 to TRBJ2-1, with 12 bases fitting TRBD2. The CDR3 consists of 22 residues. V lost 4 bases, J lost 6 bases, and 25 bases stayed unmatched. The germline CDR1 and CDR2 sequences are ENHRY and SYGVKD. CDR3: CAISADPGGGQGLAGRGNEQFF. CDR3 nucleotides: TGTGCCATCAGTGCGGACCCAGGGGGGGGACAAGGACTAGCGGGACGGGGCAATGAGCAGTTCTTC.

This clone was detected a few times. This chain uses TRBV5-8 with TRBJ1-5; D uncertain. The germline V and J ends were trimmed by 3 bases and 2 bases, with 9 bases remaining between them. The CDR3 has 14 residues. In germline, CDR1 is SGHTS, CDR2 YDEGEE. The CDR3 nucleotides are TGTGCCAGCAGCTATGGCCCAGGCAATCAGCCCCAGCATTTT. It codes for CASSYGPGNQPQHF.

The J gene is TRBJ1-1, the V gene TRBV30; TRBD1 agrees at 8 bases. The CDR3 contains 13 residues. Looked up from germline, CDR1 is GTSNPN and CDR2 is SVGIG (reference sequence). Trimming took 4 bases from V and 10 from J; bases not matched to a gene: 11. The CDR3 nucleotides are TGTGCCTGGACCGGACAGGGTATCCCCCTAGCTTTCTTT. Encoded protein: CAWTGQGIPLAFF.

The CDR3 DNA reads TGTGCCAGTACAGTGAAGGGGCTTTCTGGAAACACCATATATTTT. Translated, it gives CASTVKGLSGNTIYF. V is TRBV5-6 and J is TRBJ1-3; tentative D call: TRBD1 (5 bases). The V gene's germline CDR1 is SGHDT and CDR2 YYEEEE. The ends were cut back, 8 bases at V and 1 base at J, with 16 bases in the middle. The CDR3 covers 15 residues.

The chain carries TRBV5-1 and TRBJ2-2; weak D call: TRBD2 (6 bases). This CDR3 is built from 21 residues. V gave up 0 bases and J gave up 0 bases, with 24 bases separating them. Germline loops: CDR1 SGHRS, CDR2 YFSETQ. DNA of the CDR3: TGCGCCAGCAGCTTGGAAGGGTGGGCGTTTAGCGGAGATACGAACACCGGGGAGCTGTTTTTT. It codes for CASSLEGWAFSGDTNTGELFF.

The rearrangement joins TRBV9 to TRBJ2-7; 9 nucleotides match TRBD1. With V trimmed by 5 bases and J by 0 bases, 9 bases remained unmatched. The germline V gene encodes CDR1 SGDLS and CDR2 YYNGEE. The CDR3 is made up of 16 amino acids. CDR3 DNA: TGTGCCAGCAGTCCTACAGGGGGCGGGCGCTCCTACGAGCAGTACTTC. It yields the protein CASSPTGGGRSYEQYF.

The J gene is TRBJ2-7, the V gene TRBV19, with a weak D call TRBD2 (5 bases). V lost 5 bases to trimming and J lost 2 bases, with 10 bases between them. The CDR3 extends over 13 amino acids. Looked up from germline, CDR1 is LNHDA and CDR2 is SQIVND (reference sequence). CDR3 bases: TGTGCCAGTAGTGACGGGGTAACCTACGAGCAGTACGTC. This gives the protein CASSDGVTYEQYV.

The rearrangement links TRBV4-1 to TRBJ2-1; possible D gene TRBD1, 6 bases. CDR1 and CDR2 (germline): MGHRA, YSYEKL. Trimming cost V 0 bases and J 2 bases, with 11 bases left between them. The CDR3 runs 16 residues. In nucleotides, the CDR3 is TGCGCCAGCAGCCAAGATGACAGGAGTGCCTACAATGAGCAGTTCTTC. This encodes CASSQDDRSAYNEQFF.

The chain is built from TRBV7-2 and TRBJ1-5; a possible D gene is TRBD1 (6 bases). Germline V CDR1 and CDR2: SGHTA, FQGNSA. The CDR3 contains 15 residues. Trimming removed 5 bases from V and 3 bases from J, with 14 bases in between. The CDR3 DNA is TGTGCCAGCAGCCCAGGAACAGGGACCAATCAGCCCCAGCATTTT. It specifies CASSPGTGTNQPQHF.

This clone was observed a single time. The chain is built from TRBV21-1 and TRBJ2-3; the D segment call TRBD1 is taken from the table without a DNA check. TRBV21-1 represents a pseudogene. The CDR3 sequence is 18 residues long. In nucleotides, the CDR3 is TGTGCCAGCAGCAGGGACAGGGCTCCCCCCCTCGAGGCAGATACGCAGTATTTT. This translates into CASSRDRAPPLEADTQYF.

Note on this clone: Other nucleotide sequences from this sample produce the same CDR3. This sequence joins TRBV14 and TRBJ2-7; D is perhaps TRBD1 (5 bases). There are 15 residues in the CDR3. CDR1 and CDR2 from the germline V gene are SGHDN and FVKESK. The CDR3 reads CASSRGTGQSYEQYV. The CDR3 DNA reads as TGTGCCAGCAGCCGAGGAACAGGACAATCCTACGAGCAGTATGTC.

This rearrangement joins TRBV12-3 or TRBV12-4 to TRBJ1-1; D perhaps matches TRBD1 (6 bases). This CDR3 has 12 amino acids. Trimming took off 6 bases at V and 4 bases at J, with 9 bases between the two ends. The CDR3 nucleotides read TGTGCCAGCAGAAACAGGGCCACTGAAGCTTTCTTT. Protein: CASRNRATEAFF.

V is TRBV6-1 and J is TRBJ1-1; a weak D match, TRBD1 (5 bases). The CDR3 sequence is 15 residues long. The V and J ends lost 2 bases and 1 base respectively, with 11 bases between them. Germline V lookup: CDR1 MNHNS, CDR2 SASEGT. The CDR3 DNA reads as TGTGCCAGCAGTGAAAGGCAGGGAGGGAACACTGAAGCTTTCTTT. Residues: CASSERQGGNTEAFF.

This clone was seen only once. This chain joins TRBV4-1 and TRBJ2-4; 8 bases are a match to TRBD2. V lost 4 bases to trimming and J lost 4 bases; unmatched junction nucleotides: 9. From germline, CDR1 is MGHRA and CDR2 YSYEKL. This CDR3 contains 16 residues. CDR3 nucleotide sequence: TGCGCCAGCAGCCCAGCCGCGGGGGGTTATAAAAACATTCAGTACTTC. This codes for CASSPAAGGYKNIQYF.

The chain couples TRBV15 to TRBJ2-2, with 9 nucleotides matching TRBD1. There are 17 residues in the CDR3. The junction had 11 bases not matched to a gene; V was cut back by 5 bases and J by 4 bases. The germline CDR1 and CDR2 sequences are LNHNV and YYDKDF (reference sequence). This CDR3 reads CATSARPGQGSTGELFF. CDR3 nucleotide sequence: TGTGCCACCAGCGCGCGACCGGGACAGGGCAGCACCGGGGAGCTGTTTTTT.

Only a few counts were recorded for this clone. The chain recombines TRBV6-5 with TRBJ2-3; 8 bases line up with TRBD2. This CDR3 has 15 amino acids. V lost 0 bases, J lost 4 bases, and 3 bases stayed unmatched. Germline CDR1 and CDR2: MNHEY and SVGAGI. CDR3 DNA: TGTGCCAGCAGTTACTCAGGACTAGCAGCAGATACGCAGTATTTT. Protein sequence: CASSYSGLAADTQYF.